One sample yielded the 9 T cell receptor beta chains listed below, sequenced in a study of cytomegalovirus exposure and HLA in healthy donors (dated by TCRdb to 2016 to 2017). Libraries were constructed by the immunoSEQ multiplex PCR assay. For the multiplex PCR, a mixture combining 60 forward primers for TCR Vbeta segments and 13 reverse primers for TCR Jbeta segments was used. The table comes from immuneACCESS by way of TCRdb, which keeps in-frame sequences with V and J called. Part of the clones is missing from these tables; in studies checked, under half for an unresolved V gene and the rest for unknown reasons. In this sample the table shows some 200,000 clones, 60% to 85% of which occur a single time. Of the sample, around 1.4% falls within the top ten clones. Sequencing input: PBMCs. The receptors originated from a girl aged 10-17 years in good health and CMV-seropositive.

CDR3 in amino acids: CASSPVNTGWGETQYF. The CDR3 DNA reads TGTGCCAGCAGCCCCGTAAACACAGGTTGGGGAGAGACCCAGTACTTC. The V and J genes are TRBV7-9 and TRBJ2-5, with a weak D call TRBD1 (5 bases). Germline V CDR1 and CDR2: SEHNR, FQNEAQ (reference sequence). The length of the CDR3 is 16 residues. With 5 bases removed from V and 4 bases from J, the gap between germline ends came to 20 bases.

This clone came up a few times. V and J are TRBV9 and TRBJ2-1, with 8 bases lining up with TRBD2. V lost 3 bases, J lost 8 bases, and 7 bases stayed unmatched. Germline lookup yields CDR1 SGDLS and CDR2 YYNGEE. The CDR3 spans 14 residues. The CDR3 DNA is TGTGCCAGCAGCGAGCGGGGACTAGGCGATGAGCAGTTCTTC. Translated, it gives CASSERGLGDEQFF.

The chain has TRBV7-2 and TRBJ1-1, with TRBD1 identical over 9 bases. CDR1 and CDR2 (germline): SGHTA, FQGNSA. J gave up 5 bases and V 5 bases, and 6 bases lay outside the gene matches. The CDR3 length is 14 residues. CDR3 DNA sequence: TGTGCCAGCAGCCTACAGGGGGCGGGGACTGAAGCTTTCTTT. Protein: CASSLQGAGTEAFF.

The chain joins TRBV6-1 to TRBJ2-5; D is possibly TRBD1 (6 bases). Trimming left V 4 bases short and J 5 bases short, with 14 bases between. The CDR3 sequence is 14 residues long. The germline V gene encodes CDR1 MNHNS and CDR2 SASEGT. This chain's CDR3 is CASSGTLGAETQYF. The CDR3 DNA follows: TGTGCCAGCAGTGGGACATTGGGGGCCGAGACCCAGTACTTC.

The genes are TRBV5-1 and TRBJ2-5; D gene uncertain. CDR3 length: 12 amino acids. The germline gives CDR1 SGHRS, CDR2 YFSETQ. V lost 2 bases and J lost 5, with 7 bases in between. The CDR3, as DNA: TGCGCCAGCAGCTTTTTCCAGGAGACCCAGTACTTC. The encoded protein is CASSFFQETQYF.

V is TRBV29-1 and J is TRBJ1-1; weak D call: TRBD1 (5 bases). Trimming stripped 4 bases from V and 4 bases from J, with 16 bases between. The CDR3 sequence is 14 residues long. The germline V gene has CDR1 SQVTM and CDR2 ANQGSEA. CDR3 in amino acids: CSVVPQGIVTEAFF. CDR3 DNA: TGCAGCGTTGTCCCGCAGGGTATAGTCACTGAAGCTTTCTTT. Filled out from reference TRBV29-1 and TRBJ1-1, the complete variable domain reads SAVISQKPSRDICQRGTSLTIQCQVDSQVTMMFWYRQQPGQSLTLIATANQGSEATYESGFVIDKFPISRPNLTFSTLTVSNMSPEDSSIYLCSVVPQGIVTEAFFGQGTRLTVV.

This sequence joins TRBV29-1 and TRBJ2-1; TRBD2 might be the D (7 bases). This CDR3 comprises 13 residues. V lost 3 bases and J 7 bases, leaving 13 bases between the germline ends. The germline CDR1 and CDR2 sequences are SQVTM and ANQGSEA. CDR3 nucleotide sequence: TGCAGCGTTGAGGCGGGGGCGGGAAATGAGCAGTTCTTC. Its protein product is CSVEAGAGNEQFF.

V gene TRBV4-1 combines with J gene TRBJ1-5; the D gene is possibly TRBD1 (5 bases). Trimming removed 1 base at V and 3 bases at J, with 10 bases between. Germline values: CDR1 MGHRA, CDR2 YSYEKL. This CDR3 contains 15 residues. CDR3 sequence reads: CASSQGSGNNQPQHF. The CDR3 nucleotides are TGCGCCAGCAGCCAAGGGTCAGGGAACAATCAGCCCCAGCATTTT.

V gene TRBV6-1 combines with J gene TRBJ1-6, with TRBD1 identical over 9 bases. This CDR3 is 15 amino acids long. Germline assignment: CDR1 MNHNS and CDR2 SASEGT. Losses at the gene ends were 8 bases for V and 7 bases for J; bases not matched to a gene: 9. The CDR3 sequence is CASPPDRGGNSPLHF. CDR3 in DNA: TGTGCCAGCCCCCCGGACAGGGGAGGGAATTCACCCCTCCACTTT.